Each of the 28 T cell receptor beta chains below was sequenced from the same sample in a study of cytomegalovirus exposure and HLA in healthy donors (dated by TCRdb to 2016 to 2017). Library preparation employed the immunoSEQ multiplex PCR assay. For the multiplex PCR, a mixture combining 60 forward primers for TCR Vbeta segments and 13 reverse primers for TCR Jbeta segments was used. Sourced from immuneACCESS, this table was stored by TCRdb with only in-frame sequences that have V and J called. A share of the clones is absent; for the studies checked, an unresolved V gene accounts for under half, and the remainder has no known explanation. For this sample the table gives 93,000 or so clones, of which 70% to 90% were detected only once. Of the sample, 5.5% to 6.5% falls within the top ten clones. The sample taken for sequencing was PBMCs. The receptor source for this set is a woman younger than 30 in good health and CMV-seropositive.

The genes are TRBV4-2 and TRBJ2-1; D is possibly TRBD2 (6 bases). V was clipped by 0 bases and J by 5 bases, with 17 bases between them. CDR3 size: 17 residues. The germline V gene has CDR1 LGHNA and CDR2 YNFKEQ. DNA for the CDR3: TGTGCCAGCAGCCAAGATAGGGCTAGCGCGTTTCACAATGAGCAGTTCTTC. Protein: CASSQDRASAFHNEQFF.

Only a few counts were recorded for this clone. The genes are TRBV6-1 and TRBJ2-2, with D possibly TRBD2 on 7 matching bases. This CDR3 region has 15 residues. Germline V CDR1 and CDR2: MNHNS, SASEGT. V lost 1 base and J lost 6, with 12 bases in between. The CDR3, as DNA: TGTGCCAGCAGTGAAGATAACGGGGGGCCCGGGGAGCTGTTTTTT. Its protein product is CASSEDNGGPGELFF.

CDR3 in amino acids: CASSPYNTEAFF. CDR3 nucleotides: TGTGCCAGCTCACCCTACAACACTGAAGCTTTCTTT. This sequence joins TRBV18 and TRBJ1-1; D ambiguous. In germline, CDR1 is KGHSH, CDR2 LQKENI. V was cut by 3 bases and J by 2 bases, with 4 bases left in between. The CDR3 is made up of 12 amino acids.

CDR3 DNA: TGTGCCAGCAGTTACCTCCCCACAGGGGTCCTCGCTGAAGCTTTCTTT. Its protein product is CASSYLPTGVLAEAFF. The V gene is TRBV6-5, the J gene TRBJ1-1; TRBD1 agrees at 7 bases. The CDR3 covers 16 residues. The germline V gene has CDR1 MNHEY and CDR2 SVGAGI. J lost 6 bases, V lost 2 bases, and 12 bases had no gene match.

The chain employs TRBV14 and TRBJ2-3, with TRBD2 matching over 7 bases. V lost 4 bases to trimming and J lost 0 bases; unmatched junction nucleotides: 4. Germline CDR1 is SGHDN and CDR2 is FVKESK. The CDR3 extends over 15 amino acids. CDR3 protein: CASSPYSGSTDTQYF. CDR3 nucleotide sequence: TGTGCCAGCAGCCCCTATAGCGGGAGCACAGATACGCAGTATTTT.

This chain joins TRBV28 and TRBJ1-2, with D tentatively TRBD1 (5 bases). V was trimmed by 2 bases and J by 8 bases, leaving 9 bases between them. The CDR3 spans 12 residues. CDR1 MDHEN and CDR2 SYDVKM come from the germline V gene. CDR3: CASSLQGRGYTF. As DNA, the CDR3 is TGTGCCAGCAGTTTACAGGGTAGAGGCTACACCTTC.

The CDR3 sequence: CASSVRGLPQTYEQYF. The CDR3 DNA follows: TGTGCCAGCAGTGTCCGGGGACTACCTCAAACCTACGAGCAGTACTTC. The V gene is TRBV27, the J gene TRBJ2-7, with 7 bases that match TRBD2. Per the germline V gene, CDR1 is MNHEY and CDR2 is SMNVEV (reference sequence). V lost 5 bases and J lost 2; bases outside the gene matches: 12. This CDR3 is 16 amino acids long.

This chain connects TRBV9 to TRBJ2-2; TRBD1 matches 7 bases. The V gene end was trimmed by 3 bases and the J gene end by 7 bases; junction bases not matched to a gene: 12. CDR1 and CDR2 (germline): SGDLS, YYNGEE. The CDR3 loop spans 16 amino acids. The CDR3 DNA sequence: TGTGCCAGCAGCGCTAACTGGGACAGCTTACTCGGGGAGCTGTTTTTT. This codes for CASSANWDSLLGELFF.

The V call is TRBV28, the J call TRBJ1-2; TRBD1 aligns across 8 bases. Germline V gene lookup returns CDR1 MDHEN and CDR2 SYDVKM. The V gene end was trimmed by 2 bases and the J gene end by 4 bases; junction bases not matched to a gene: 0. This CDR3 contains 13 residues. The CDR3 sequence is CASSLGTGYGYTF. The CDR3 coding sequence is TGTGCCAGCAGTTTAGGGACAGGCTATGGCTACACCTTC.

This chain joins TRBV9 and TRBJ1-1; D is unclear. With 0 bases removed from V and 1 base from J, the gap between germline ends came to 4 bases. CDR3 length: 13 amino acids. Per the germline V gene, CDR1 is SGDLS and CDR2 is YYNGEE. The CDR3 sequence is CASSVEANTEAFF. The CDR3 nucleotides read TGTGCCAGCAGCGTAGAAGCGAACACTGAAGCTTTCTTT.

The genes are TRBV12-1 and TRBJ1-5; no check of the table's D call, TRBD1, against the DNA was made. TRBV12-1 is a recognized pseudogene. This CDR3 spans 16 amino acids. CDR3 residues: CASSADRGLRDQPQHF. The CDR3 DNA follows: TGTGCCAGCAGCGCGGACAGGGGGCTTCGGGATCAGCCCCAGCATTTT.

The rearrangement joins TRBV4-1 to TRBJ1-4; 11 bases fit TRBD1. The CDR3 contains 16 residues. V was pared by 1 base and J by 8 bases, with 6 bases of the junction left unmatched. The germline CDR1 and CDR2 sequences are MGHRA and YSYEKL. The CDR3 DNA reads as TGCGCCAGCAGCCAAGGGGGACAGGGGGTGTACGAAAAACTGTTTTTT. Amino acid sequence: CASSQGGQGVYEKLFF.

The chain joins TRBV5-1 to TRBJ1-1, with 10 bases matching TRBD1. The germline gives CDR1 SGHRS, CDR2 YFSETQ. The CDR3 has 15 residues. V trimming: 0 bases; J trimming: 3 bases; junction bases outside the gene matches: 2. This CDR3 reads CASSLGQGADTEAFF. CDR3 nucleotide sequence: TGCGCCAGCAGCTTGGGACAGGGGGCGGACACTGAAGCTTTCTTT.

The chain employs TRBV28 and TRBJ1-1; D gene ambiguous. CDR1 and CDR2 from the germline V gene are MDHEN and SYDVKM. The CDR3 runs to 11 residues. Between the trimmed V and J ends, which lost 6 bases and 2 bases, there was a span of 4 bases. The CDR3 bases are TGTGCCAGCAGACAAAACACTGAAGCTTTCTTT. Its translation is CASRQNTEAFF.

This chain joins TRBV4-1 and TRBJ2-7; D possibly corresponds to TRBD2 (5 bases). The V end lost 0 bases, the J end lost 2 bases, and 11 bases lay between the germline ends. CDR3 length: 15 amino acids. Per germline, CDR1 MGHRA and CDR2 YSYEKL. CDR3 sequence: CASSQDISGTYEQYF. The CDR3, as DNA: TGCGCCAGCAGCCAAGATATCAGCGGTACCTACGAGCAGTACTTC.

The chain employs TRBV4-1 and TRBJ1-1; D ambiguous. The CDR3 is made up of 15 amino acids. Trimming took off 0 bases at V and 5 bases at J, with 13 bases between the two ends. The V gene's germline CDR1 is MGHRA and CDR2 YSYEKL. The chain's CDR3 is CASSQDLGGKTEAFF. In DNA form, the CDR3 reads TGCGCCAGCAGCCAAGATCTCGGCGGTAAGACTGAAGCTTTCTTT.

Only one count was recorded for this clone. The chain couples TRBV18 to TRBJ1-1; D is unclear. The CDR3 runs to 14 residues. Germline-derived CDR1 and CDR2 are KGHSH and LQKENI. The V and J ends lost 1 base and 1 base respectively, with 7 bases between them. The chain's CDR3 is CASSPLGTNTEAFF. The CDR3 DNA reads TGTGCCAGCTCACCACTGGGCACGAACACTGAAGCTTTCTTT. Variable domain in full (rest from reference TRBV18 and TRBJ1-1): NAGVMQNPRHLVRRRGQEARLRCSPMKGHSHVYWYRQLPEEGLKFMVYLQKENIIDESGMPKERFSAEFPKEGPSILRIQQVVRGDSAAYFCASSPLGTNTEAFFGQGTRLTVV.

This rearrangement joins TRBV27 to TRBJ1-4, with 7 nucleotides matching TRBD1. The CDR3 covers 14 residues. Germline values: CDR1 MNHEY, CDR2 SMNVEV (reference sequence). The ends lost 5 bases at V and 7 bases at J; junction bases unmatched: 7. This CDR3 reads CASSPDRVSEKLFF. CDR3 DNA: TGTGCCAGCAGTCCCGACAGGGTTTCTGAAAAACTGTTTTTT.

This clone was seen only once. The genes are TRBV6-5 and TRBJ1-3, with TRBD1 as a possible D gene (6 bases). The CDR3 loop spans 15 amino acids. Germline loops: CDR1 MNHEY, CDR2 SVGAGI. Trimming stripped 5 bases from V and 4 bases from J, with 15 bases between. In DNA, the CDR3 is TGTGCCAGCAGTCGGACAGCCACTCTGGGAAACACCATATATTTT. Encoded protein: CASSRTATLGNTIYF.

V gene TRBV30 combines with J gene TRBJ2-5, with D maybe TRBD2 (8 bases). V was clipped by 3 bases and J by 6 bases, with 23 bases between them. Germline assignment: CDR1 GTSNPN and CDR2 SVGIG (reference sequence). This CDR3 region has 16 residues. The CDR3 here is CAWSGGWVAGQKTQYF. CDR3 nucleotides: TGTGCCTGGAGCGGAGGGTGGGTAGCGGGACAGAAGACCCAGTACTTC.

This clone was detected only a few times. The chain couples TRBV6-5 to TRBJ2-5, with TRBD2 identical over 8 bases. This CDR3 comprises 14 residues. CDR1 is MNHEY and CDR2 is SVGAGI in the germline V gene. V gave up 7 bases and J gave up 9 bases; unmatched junction bases: 13. CDR3 nucleotides: TGTGCCAGCAATGATATAGCGGGGCGCGGGGCCCAGTACTTC. Protein: CASNDIAGRGAQYF.

This chain uses TRBV27 with TRBJ2-1, with D tentatively TRBD2 (6 bases). The CDR3 extends over 15 amino acids. V gave up 4 bases and J gave up 4 bases, with 14 bases separating them. Germline V lookup: CDR1 MNHEY, CDR2 SMNVEV (reference sequence). CDR3 sequence reads: CASSSPGLRYNEQFF. The DNA for the CDR3 is TGTGCCAGCAGTTCACCGGGACTTAGGTACAATGAGCAGTTCTTC.

This chain links TRBV9 with TRBJ1-1, with 12 bases matching TRBD1. This CDR3 region has 18 residues. Germline V CDR1 and CDR2: SGDLS, YYNGEE. Losses at the gene ends were 3 bases for V and 0 bases for J; bases not matched to a gene: 9. The CDR3 DNA follows: TGTGCCAGCAGCGGGAACCCGGGACAGGGGGCGATGAACACTGAAGCTTTCTTT. Encoded protein: CASSGNPGQGAMNTEAFF.

V gene TRBV29-1 combines with J gene TRBJ2-7; no definite D call. V lost 4 bases to trimming and J lost 6 bases, with 10 bases between them. Germline V gives CDR1 SQVTM, CDR2 ANQGSEA. This CDR3 contains 11 residues. CDR3 nucleotides: TGCAGCGTTGCGCGTTTCTCCGAGCAGTACTTC. It translates to CSVARFSEQYF.

The rearrangement joins TRBV7-6 to TRBJ2-5; tentatively, D is TRBD1 (6 bases). Germline CDR1 SGHVS, CDR2 FNYEAQ. Trimming took 8 bases from V and 2 from J, leaving 9 bases between them. The CDR3 runs 12 residues. The CDR3 nucleotides read TGTGCCAGCGGCGGACAGCAAGAGACCCAGTACTTC. Its translation: CASGGQQETQYF.

This clone was found a few times. The V call is TRBV19, the J call TRBJ1-1; D unresolved. V lost 1 base and J 3 bases, leaving 12 bases between the germline ends. This CDR3 spans 15 amino acids. The germline V gene encodes CDR1 LNHDA and CDR2 SQIVND (reference sequence). The CDR3 region has the DNA TGTGCCAGTAGTATAGTTCCGGGTATCTACACTGAAGCTTTCTTT. Translating gives CASSIVPGIYTEAFF.

This clone was seen once. The chain has TRBV7-3 and TRBJ2-2, with D unclear. CDR3 size: 12 residues. Trimming pared 4 bases from V and 6 bases from J, leaving 6 bases between. Germline V gives CDR1 SGHTA, CDR2 FQGTGA. This CDR3 is CASSSRAGELFF. The CDR3 DNA follows: TGTGCCAGCAGCTCACGGGCCGGGGAGCTGTTTTTT.

The chain has TRBV13 and TRBJ1-1; 8 bases agree with TRBD1. The CDR3 runs to 15 residues. CDR1 PRHDT and CDR2 FYEKMQ come from the germline V gene (reference sequence). The junction had 8 bases not matched to a gene; V was cut back by 5 bases and J by 3 bases. The CDR3 DNA is TGTGCCAGCAGCCTCCATACAGGGGGGGACACTGAAGCTTTCTTT. Translated, it gives CASSLHTGGDTEAFF.